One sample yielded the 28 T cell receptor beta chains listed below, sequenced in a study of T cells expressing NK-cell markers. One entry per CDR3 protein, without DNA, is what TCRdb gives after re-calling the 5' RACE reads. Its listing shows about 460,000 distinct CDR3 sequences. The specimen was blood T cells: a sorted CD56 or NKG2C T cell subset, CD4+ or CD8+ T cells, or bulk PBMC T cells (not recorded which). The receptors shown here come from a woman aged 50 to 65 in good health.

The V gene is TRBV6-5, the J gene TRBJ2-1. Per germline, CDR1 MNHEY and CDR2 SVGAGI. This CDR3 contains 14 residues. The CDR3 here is CASSYLAQMNEQFF.

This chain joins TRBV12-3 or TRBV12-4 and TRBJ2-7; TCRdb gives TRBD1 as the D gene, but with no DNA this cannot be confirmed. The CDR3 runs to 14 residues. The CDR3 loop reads CASSLGTGRSEQYF.

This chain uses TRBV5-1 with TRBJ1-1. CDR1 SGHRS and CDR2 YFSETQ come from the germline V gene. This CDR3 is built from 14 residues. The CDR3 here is CASSFSSGGTEAFF.

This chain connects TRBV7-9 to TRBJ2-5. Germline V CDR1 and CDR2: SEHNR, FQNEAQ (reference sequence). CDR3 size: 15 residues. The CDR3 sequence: CASSFALAHQETQYF.

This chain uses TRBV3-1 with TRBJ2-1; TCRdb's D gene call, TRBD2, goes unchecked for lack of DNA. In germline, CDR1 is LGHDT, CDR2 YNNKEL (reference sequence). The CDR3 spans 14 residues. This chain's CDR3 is CASSPNWARNEQFF.

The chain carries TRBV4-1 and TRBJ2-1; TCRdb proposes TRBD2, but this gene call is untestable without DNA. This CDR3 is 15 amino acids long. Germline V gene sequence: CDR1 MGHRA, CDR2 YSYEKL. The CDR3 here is CASSQERGEREGRFF.

The CDR3 is CASGRYRDLYNEQFF. The chain links TRBV12-3 or TRBV12-4 to TRBJ2-1; the TCRdb D gene call, TRBD1, has no DNA to confirm it. The CDR3 consists of 15 residues.

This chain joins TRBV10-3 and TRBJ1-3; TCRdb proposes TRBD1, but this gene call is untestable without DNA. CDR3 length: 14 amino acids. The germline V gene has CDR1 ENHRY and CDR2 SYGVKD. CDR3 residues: CAITRTNSGNTIYF.

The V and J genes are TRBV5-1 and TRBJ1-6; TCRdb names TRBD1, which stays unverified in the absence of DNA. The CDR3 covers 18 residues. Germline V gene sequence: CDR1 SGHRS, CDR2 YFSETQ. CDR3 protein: CASSRTGGIGVNNSPLHF.

The CDR3 spells CASTHPSGGSGANVLTF. This chain uses TRBV27 with TRBJ2-6; TCRdb picks TRBD1, but there is no DNA to check that call. The CDR3 covers 17 residues. Germline assignment: CDR1 MNHEY and CDR2 SMNVEV (reference sequence). The whole variable domain, filled in from reference TRBV27 and TRBJ2-6, reads EAQVTQNPRYLITVTGKKLTVTCSQNMNHEYMSWYRQDPGLGLRQIYYSMNVEVTDKGDVPEGYKVSRKEKRNFPLILESPSPNQTSLYFCASTHPSGGSGANVLTFGAGSRLTVL.

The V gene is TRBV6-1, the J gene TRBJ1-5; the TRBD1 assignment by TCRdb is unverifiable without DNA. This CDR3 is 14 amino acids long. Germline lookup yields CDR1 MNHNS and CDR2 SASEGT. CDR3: CASRGQGLGQPQHF.

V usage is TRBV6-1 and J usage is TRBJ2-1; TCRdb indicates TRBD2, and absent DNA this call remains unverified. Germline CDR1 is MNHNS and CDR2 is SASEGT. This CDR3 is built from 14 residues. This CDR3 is CASRASGNSNEQFF.

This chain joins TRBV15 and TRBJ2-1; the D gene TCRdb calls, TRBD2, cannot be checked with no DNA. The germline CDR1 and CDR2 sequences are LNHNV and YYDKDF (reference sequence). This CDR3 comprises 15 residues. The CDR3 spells CATSRLQRDRGEQFF.

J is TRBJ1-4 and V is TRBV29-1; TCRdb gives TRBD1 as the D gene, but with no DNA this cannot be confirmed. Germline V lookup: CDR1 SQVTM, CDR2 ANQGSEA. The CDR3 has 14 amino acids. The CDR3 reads CSVARQGGPEKLFF.

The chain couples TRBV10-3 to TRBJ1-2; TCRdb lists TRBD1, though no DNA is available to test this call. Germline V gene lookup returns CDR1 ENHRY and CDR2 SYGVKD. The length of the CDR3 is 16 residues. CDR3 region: CAISESSQGPNYGYTF.

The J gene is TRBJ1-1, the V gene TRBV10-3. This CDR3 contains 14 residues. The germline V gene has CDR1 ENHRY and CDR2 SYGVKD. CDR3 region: CAISAELGKAEAFF.

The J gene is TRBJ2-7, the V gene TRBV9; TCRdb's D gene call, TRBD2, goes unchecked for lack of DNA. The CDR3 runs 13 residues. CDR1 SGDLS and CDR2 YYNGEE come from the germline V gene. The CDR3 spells CASSVAGSYEQYF.

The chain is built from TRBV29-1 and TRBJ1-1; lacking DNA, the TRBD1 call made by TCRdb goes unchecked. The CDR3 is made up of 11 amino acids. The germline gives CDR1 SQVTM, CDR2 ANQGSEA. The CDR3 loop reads CSVGVPGEAFF.

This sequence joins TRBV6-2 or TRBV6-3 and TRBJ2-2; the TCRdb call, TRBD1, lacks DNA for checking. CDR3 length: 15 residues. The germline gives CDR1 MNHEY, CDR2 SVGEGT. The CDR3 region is CASTPQGGNGGELFF.

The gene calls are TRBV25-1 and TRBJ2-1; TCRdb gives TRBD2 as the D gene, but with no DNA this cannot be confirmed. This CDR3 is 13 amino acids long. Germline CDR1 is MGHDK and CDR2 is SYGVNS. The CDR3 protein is CASSEKSNREQFF.

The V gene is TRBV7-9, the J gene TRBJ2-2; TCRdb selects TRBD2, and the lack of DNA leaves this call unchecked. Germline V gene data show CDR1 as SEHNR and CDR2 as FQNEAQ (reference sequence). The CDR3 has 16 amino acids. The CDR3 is CASSSEEGRGTGELFF. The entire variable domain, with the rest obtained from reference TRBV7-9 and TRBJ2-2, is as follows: DTGVSQNPRHKITKRGQNVTFRCDPISEHNRLYWYRQTLGQGPEFLTYFQNEAQLEKSRLLSDRFSAERPKGSFSTLEIQRTEQGDSAMYLCASSSEEGRGTGELFFGEGSRLTVL.

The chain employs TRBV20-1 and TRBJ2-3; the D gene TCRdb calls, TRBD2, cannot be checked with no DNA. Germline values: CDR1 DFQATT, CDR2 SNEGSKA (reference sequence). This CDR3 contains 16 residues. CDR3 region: CSAPELPGLQTDTQYF.

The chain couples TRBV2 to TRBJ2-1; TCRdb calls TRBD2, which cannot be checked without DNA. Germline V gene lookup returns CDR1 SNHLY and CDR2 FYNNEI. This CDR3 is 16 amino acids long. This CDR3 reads CAITGTSGITYNEQFF.

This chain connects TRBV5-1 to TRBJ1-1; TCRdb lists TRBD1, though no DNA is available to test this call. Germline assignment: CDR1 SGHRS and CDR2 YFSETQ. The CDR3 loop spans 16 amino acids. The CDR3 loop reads CASSPNLRGPDTEAFF.

CDR3: CASSLEYSHEQFF. The chain couples TRBV12-3 or TRBV12-4 to TRBJ2-1. The CDR3 extends over 13 amino acids.

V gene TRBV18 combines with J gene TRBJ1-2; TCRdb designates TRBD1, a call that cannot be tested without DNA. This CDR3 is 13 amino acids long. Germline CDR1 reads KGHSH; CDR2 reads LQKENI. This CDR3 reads CASSAGQNYGYTF.

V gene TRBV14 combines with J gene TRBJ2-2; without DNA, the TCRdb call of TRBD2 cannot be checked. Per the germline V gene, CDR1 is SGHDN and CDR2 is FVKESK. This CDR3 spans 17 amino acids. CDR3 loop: CASSQGLVAGVNGELFF.

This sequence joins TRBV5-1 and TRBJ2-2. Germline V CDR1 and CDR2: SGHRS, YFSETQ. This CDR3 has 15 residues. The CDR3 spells CASSLEGTATGELFF.